This T cell receptor beta chain was observed in a study of PD-L1 blockade in urothelial cancer. This clone was counted a single time. Profiled with immunoSEQ multiplex PCR; TCRdb holds only in-frame clones, not every one. The table records tens of thousands of clones, more than 70% of them present only once. Germline CDR1 is SGHTA and CDR2 is FQGNSA. Trimming took off 5 bases at V and 1 base at J, with 15 bases between the two ends. The length of the CDR3 is 15 residues. Time point in this sample: pretreatment peripheral blood. The material was PBMCs, obtained around atezolizumab (anti-PD-L1) treatment. The receptor comes from a man aged 55-75 years with urothelial cancer. The genes are TRBV7-2 and TRBJ2-7; no reliable D call. Here the CDR3 reads CASSAKRTPSYEQYF. The CDR3 nucleotides are TGTGCCAGCAGCGCGAAGCGAACACCATCCTACGAGCAGTACTTC. Complete variable domain (other parts from reference TRBV7-2 and TRBJ2-7): GAGVSQSPSNKVTEKGKDVELRCDPISGHTALYWYRQSLGQGLEFLIYFQGNSAPDKSGLPSDRFSAERTGGSVSTLTIQRTQQEDSAVYLCASSAKRTPSYEQYFGPGTRLTVT.